This T cell receptor (beta chain) was retrieved from a study of CD8 T cells in ankylosing spondylitis. Study results and limitations: A TCR beta motif of roughly eight highly homologous variants seemed to mark ankylosing spondylitis blood.

TCRdb called the 5' RACE reads again in MiXCR, with one record for every CDR3 protein. There are hundreds of thousands of distinct CDR3 sequences in the sample; less than 9.5% occur only once, and 4.5% to 5% lies in the top ten. This CDR3 spans 16 amino acids. Germline V gives CDR1 SGHTA, CDR2 FQGNSA. V lost 3 bases and J 1 base, leaving 15 bases between the germline ends. About this clonotype itself: Its specificity is not known.

The source of this sequence is a female donor with ankylosing spondylitis or in good health (not recorded which). J is TRBJ1-1 and V is TRBV7-2; D is undetermined. The sequencing sample was made of blood, either unsorted or a sorted T cell fraction (not recorded which). The CDR3 nucleotides read TGTGCCAGCAGCTTGGTGGTCGGTCCGGCGAACACTGAAGCTTTCTTT. This sequence encodes CASSLVVGPANTEAFF.